The 10 T cell receptor beta chains reported below all come from one sample, sequenced in a study of T cells in Graves' hyperthyroidism and ophthalmopathy. RNA transcripts provided the source from which TCR beta CDR3 regions were amplified. A first-round RT-PCR of the TCR CDR3 used the HTBI primer set. TCRdb re-called the multiplex PCR reads with MiXCR, one entry per CDR3 protein. Of some 50,000 distinct CDR3 sequences in the sample, approximately 58% are singletons; the top ten hold 34%. The sample taken for sequencing was peripheral blood or thyroid tissue (not recorded which). Receptors were obtained from a man younger than 35 with Graves' hyperthyroidism.

The chain is built from TRBV6-5 and TRBJ1-2; possibly TRBD1 for D (5 bases). The CDR3 spans 17 residues. Germline V CDR1 and CDR2: MNHEY, SVGAGI. V was shortened by 2 bases and J by 8 bases, with 24 bases between the two germline ends. CDR3 residues: CASSYRTQTDSSKGYTF. The CDR3 DNA follows: TGTGCCAGCAGTTACCGAACCCAAACCGACAGCTCCAAAGGCTACACCTTC.

V is TRBV2 and J is TRBJ2-2; D may correspond to TRBD1 or TRBD2 (5 bases each). Germline values: CDR1 SNHLY, CDR2 FYNNEI. The CDR3 is 12 amino acids. Trimming shortened V by 4 bases and J by 8 bases, and 8 bases separated the two germline ends. CDR3 sequence (DNA): TGTGCCAGCAGTGCCTGGGGGGGGGAGCTGTTTTTT. Protein: CASSAWGGELFF.

This clonotype was counted at least ten times. This chain connects TRBV20-1 to TRBJ2-3, with no clear D. Germline V gives CDR1 DFQATT, CDR2 SNEGSKA (reference sequence). The CDR3 has 12 residues. Trimming pared 1 base from V and 3 bases from J, leaving 5 bases between. CDR3 sequence: CSARGLTDTQYF. CDR3 DNA: TGCAGTGCTAGAGGACTTACAGATACGCAGTATTTT.

By share of the sample, this clonotype is medium-sized. The genes are TRBV7-2 and TRBJ2-5, with 11 bases aligning to TRBD2. V gave up 3 bases and J gave up 5 bases; unmatched junction bases: 5. The CDR3 runs 15 residues. Germline V lookup: CDR1 SGHTA, CDR2 FQGNSA. The chain's CDR3 is CASSFATSGSETQYF. CDR3 bases: TGTGCCAGCAGCTTTGCAACTAGCGGGAGTGAGACCCAGTACTTC.

This chain uses TRBV10-3 with TRBJ2-7; 7 bases map to TRBD1. The CDR3 runs 13 residues. Per the germline V gene, CDR1 is ENHRY and CDR2 is SYGVKD. With V trimmed by 6 bases and J by 4 bases, 6 bases remained unmatched. The CDR3 DNA reads as TGTGCCATCAGCGGACAGGACCAATACGAGCAGTACTTC. This codes for CAISGQDQYEQYF.

This clonotype was seen a handful of times. V usage is TRBV20-1 and J usage is TRBJ2-5; D remains ambiguous. The CDR3 has 12 amino acids. Trimming stripped 1 base from V and 9 bases from J, with 12 bases between. Germline V gene lookup returns CDR1 DFQATT and CDR2 SNEGSKA (reference sequence). CDR3 coding DNA: TGCAGTGCTAGAGGGTTTGATCAGCCCCAGTACTTC. Its translation: CSARGFDQPQYF.

This clonotype was found many times. The V gene is TRBV5-1, the J gene TRBJ2-5; 7 nucleotides agree with TRBD2. Germline V CDR1 and CDR2: SGHRS, YFSETQ. Trimming removed 3 bases from V and 3 bases from J; junction bases left unmatched: 11. The CDR3 covers 16 residues. The CDR3 spells CASSYNKRGPKETQYF. The CDR3 DNA follows: TGCGCCAGCAGCTACAACAAGCGGGGTCCGAAAGAGACCCAGTACTTC.

This clonotype appeared once. The chain combines TRBV29-1 with TRBJ2-5; D is uncertain. Germline loops: CDR1 SQVTM, CDR2 ANQGSEA. This CDR3 has 13 amino acids. V lost 1 base, J lost 6 bases, and 12 bases lay in between. This chain's CDR3 is CSVEGLHPKTQYF. The DNA for the CDR3 is TGCAGCGTTGAAGGCCTCCACCCGAAGACCCAGTACTTC.

This clonotype was counted between two and nine times. The V gene is TRBV15, the J gene TRBJ1-6; the D gene is possibly TRBD1 (5 bases). CDR1 is LNHNV and CDR2 is YYDKDF in the germline V gene (reference sequence). This CDR3 is 11 amino acids long. The V end lost 5 bases, the J end lost 16 bases, and 12 bases lay between the germline ends. The CDR3 spells CATSSSGTLHF. Here the CDR3 DNA reads TGTGCCACCAGCTCATCCGGGACTCTCCACTTT.

The V and J genes are TRBV29-1 and TRBJ2-5; D is unclear. Germline CDR1 and CDR2: SQVTM and ANQGSEA. This CDR3 comprises 10 residues. Trimming pared 6 bases from V and 7 bases from J, leaving 9 bases between. CDR3 loop: CSVRTGTQYF. In DNA form, the CDR3 reads TGCAGCGTGAGGACCGGGACCCAGTACTTC. The full variable domain, its missing parts supplied by reference TRBV29-1 and TRBJ2-5, is SAVISQKPSRDICQRGTSLTIQCQVDSQVTMMFWYRQQPGQSLTLIATANQGSEATYESGFVIDKFPISRPNLTFSTLTVSNMSPEDSSIYLCSVRTGTQYFGPGTRLLVL.